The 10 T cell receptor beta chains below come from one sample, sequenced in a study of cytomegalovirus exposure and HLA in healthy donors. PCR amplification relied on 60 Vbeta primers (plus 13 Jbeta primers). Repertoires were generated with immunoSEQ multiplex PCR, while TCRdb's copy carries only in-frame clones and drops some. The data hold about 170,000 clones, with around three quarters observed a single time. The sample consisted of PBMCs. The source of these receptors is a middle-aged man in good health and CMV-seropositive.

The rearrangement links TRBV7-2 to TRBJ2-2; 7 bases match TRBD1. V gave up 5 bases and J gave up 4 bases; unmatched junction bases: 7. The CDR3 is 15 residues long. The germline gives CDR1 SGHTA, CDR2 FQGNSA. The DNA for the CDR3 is TGTGCCAGCAGCGCCCGACAGGGAATCACCGGGGAGCTGTTTTTT. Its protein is CASSARQGITGELFF.

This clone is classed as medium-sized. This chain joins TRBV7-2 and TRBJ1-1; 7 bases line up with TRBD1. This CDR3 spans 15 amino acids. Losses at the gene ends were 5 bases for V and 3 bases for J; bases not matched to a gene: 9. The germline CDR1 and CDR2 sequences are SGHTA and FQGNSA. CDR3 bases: TGTGCCAGCAGCCTCCGGTGGGGACAGTACACTGAAGCTTTCTTT. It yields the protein CASSLRWGQYTEAFF.

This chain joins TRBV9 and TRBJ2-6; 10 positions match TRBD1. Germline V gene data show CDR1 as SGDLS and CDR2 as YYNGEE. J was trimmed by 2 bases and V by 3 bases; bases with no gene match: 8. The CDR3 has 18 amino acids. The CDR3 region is CASSASGTGVTGANVLTF. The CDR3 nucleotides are TGTGCCAGCAGCGCCTCCGGGACAGGGGTCACTGGGGCCAACGTCCTGACTTTC. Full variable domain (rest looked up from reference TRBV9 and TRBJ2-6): DSGVTQTPKHLITATGQRVTLRCSPRSGDLSVYWYQQSLDQGLQFLIQYYNGEERAKGNILERFSAQQFPDLHSELNLSSLELGDSALYFCASSASGTGVTGANVLTFGAGSRLTVL.

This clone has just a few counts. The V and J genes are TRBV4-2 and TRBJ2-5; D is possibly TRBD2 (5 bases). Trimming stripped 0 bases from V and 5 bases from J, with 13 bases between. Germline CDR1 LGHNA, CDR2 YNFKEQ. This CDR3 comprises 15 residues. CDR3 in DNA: TGTGCCAGCAGCCAAGATTCCCGGGGTGTTGAGACCCAGTACTTC. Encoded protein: CASSQDSRGVETQYF.

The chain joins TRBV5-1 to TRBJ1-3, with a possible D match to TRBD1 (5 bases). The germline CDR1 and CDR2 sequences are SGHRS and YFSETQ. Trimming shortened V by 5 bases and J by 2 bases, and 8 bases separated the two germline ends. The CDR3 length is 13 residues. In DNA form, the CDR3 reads TGCGCCAGCAGTCCGGACACTGGAAACACCATATATTTT. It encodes CASSPDTGNTIYF.

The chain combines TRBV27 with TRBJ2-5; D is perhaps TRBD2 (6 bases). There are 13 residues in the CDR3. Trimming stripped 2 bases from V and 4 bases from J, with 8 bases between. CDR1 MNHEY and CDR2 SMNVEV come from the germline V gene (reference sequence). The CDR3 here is CASSLGGTETQYF. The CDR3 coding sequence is TGTGCCAGCAGTTTAGGAGGGACAGAGACCCAGTACTTC.

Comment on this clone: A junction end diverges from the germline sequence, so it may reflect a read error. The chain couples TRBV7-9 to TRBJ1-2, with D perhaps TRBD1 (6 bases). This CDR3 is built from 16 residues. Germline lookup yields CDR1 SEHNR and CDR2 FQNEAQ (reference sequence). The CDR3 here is CSSSVPSGQLLFGYTF. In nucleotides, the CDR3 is TGTTCCAGCAGCGTCCCCTCGGGACAACTCCTTTTTGGCTACACCTTC.

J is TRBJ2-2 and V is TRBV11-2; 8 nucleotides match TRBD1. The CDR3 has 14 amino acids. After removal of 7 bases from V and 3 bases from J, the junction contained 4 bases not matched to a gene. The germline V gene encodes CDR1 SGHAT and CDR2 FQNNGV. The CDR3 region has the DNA TGTGCCAGCAAGGACAGGGTGTACACCGGGGAGCTGTTTTTT. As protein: CASKDRVYTGELFF.

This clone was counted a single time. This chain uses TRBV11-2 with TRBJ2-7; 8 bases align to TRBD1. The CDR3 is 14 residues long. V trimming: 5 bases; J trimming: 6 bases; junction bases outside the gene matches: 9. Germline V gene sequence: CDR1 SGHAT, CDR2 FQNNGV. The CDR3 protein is CASSKKTGGGEQYF. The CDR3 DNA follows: TGTGCCAGCAGCAAAAAAACAGGGGGTGGCGAGCAGTACTTC.

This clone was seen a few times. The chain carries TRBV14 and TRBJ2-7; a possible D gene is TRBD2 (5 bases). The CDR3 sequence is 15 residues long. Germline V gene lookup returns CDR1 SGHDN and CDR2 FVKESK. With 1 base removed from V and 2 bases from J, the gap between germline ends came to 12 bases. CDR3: CASSQAGEYPYEQYF. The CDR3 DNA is TGTGCCAGCAGCCAAGCCGGGGAGTACCCCTACGAGCAGTACTTC.